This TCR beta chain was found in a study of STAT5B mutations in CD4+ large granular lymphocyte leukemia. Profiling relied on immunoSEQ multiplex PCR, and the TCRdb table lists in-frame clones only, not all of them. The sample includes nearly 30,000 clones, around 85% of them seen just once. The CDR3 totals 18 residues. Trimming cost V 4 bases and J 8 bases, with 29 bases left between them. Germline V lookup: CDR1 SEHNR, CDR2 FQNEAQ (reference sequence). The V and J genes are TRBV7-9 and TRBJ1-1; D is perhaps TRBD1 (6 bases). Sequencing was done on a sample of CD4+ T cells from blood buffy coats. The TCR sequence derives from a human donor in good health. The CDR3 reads CASSSAGLQGLFQAEAFF. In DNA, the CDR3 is TGTGCCAGCAGCTCGGCCGGGCTACAGGGTTTATTCCAAGCCGAAGCTTTCTTT.